This T cell receptor (beta chain) is drawn from a study of human T cells and chemical hapten exposure. Study background: A roughly 2 cm by roughly 2 cm inner upper arm patch received 2% DPC for sensitization. TCR yields per sample varied, mainly owing to small pooled library volume differences. Each week of the approximately 23-week study, patients had diphenylcyclopropenone applied to the scalp. Study-level findings and limits: DPC sensitization produced no change in TCRs with frequency above 1 in 1000.

Time point defined: patch test 1, 2 weeks after DPC sensitization. Treatment of the sample: therapeutic diphenylcyclopropenone sensitization with weekly scalp DPC. About this clonotype itself: Its antigen is unidentified.

MiXCR, run by TCRdb on the RACE reads, gives a single entry per CDR3 protein. The data contain approximately 74,000 distinct CDR3 sequences, around 30% of them singletons. Germline CDR1 is SGHTA and CDR2 is FQGNSA. The CDR3 spans 15 residues. J gave up 5 bases and V 1 base, and 3 bases lay outside the gene matches. The source was whole blood, collected in connection with sensitization to the hapten diphenylcyclopropenone (DPC). The clonotype was recovered from a man between 35 and 55 years old with alopecia areata. Some clones in this sample may be carry-over from other donors' samples. The rearrangement joins TRBV7-2 to TRBJ2-3, with TRBD2 identical over 10 bases. Written as DNA, the CDR3 is TGTGCCAGCAGCTTAGAAGCGGGAGGGGAAGATACGCAGTATTTT. Encoded protein: CASSLEAGGEDTQYF.